The present T cell receptor (beta chain) was sequenced within a study of blood T cell repertoires in COVID-19. Study-level background: The origin of the acute and convalescent COVID-19 samples was the United States, Italy and Spain. PBMCs, B-cell-depleted T cells, or T cells were the source of the cDNA or gDNA that made up the material.

In the original workflow: Amplification from reference gene primers served as the basis for estimated nucleated cell counts. Sequenced by immunoSEQ multiplex PCR; TCRdb stores in-frame clones only, minus some. D and trimming were read from the DNA, whereas the V and J calls and clone size are those reported in that table. The sample consists of tens of thousands of clones, 90% of them appearing once. Sequenced: peripheral blood. This sequence was found in a man aged 50 to 59 with acute or convalescent COVID-19.

CDR3 loop: CATPGQGASEAFF. CDR3 sequence (DNA): TGTGCCACCCCGGGACAGGGGGCCTCTGAAGCTTTCTTT. This chain uses TRBV6-5 with TRBJ1-1; 12 positions match TRBD1. V trimming: 10 bases; J trimming: 6 bases; junction bases outside the gene matches: 6. This CDR3 spans 13 amino acids. The germline V gene encodes CDR1 MNHEY and CDR2 SVGAGI.